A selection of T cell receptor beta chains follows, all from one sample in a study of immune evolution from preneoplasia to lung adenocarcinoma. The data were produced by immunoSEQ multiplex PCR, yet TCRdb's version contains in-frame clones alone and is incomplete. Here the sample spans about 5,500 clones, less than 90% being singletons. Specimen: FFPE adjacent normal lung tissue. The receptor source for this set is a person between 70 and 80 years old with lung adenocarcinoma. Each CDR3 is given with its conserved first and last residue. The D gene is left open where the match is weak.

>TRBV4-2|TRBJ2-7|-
CASSQERGGDYEQYF
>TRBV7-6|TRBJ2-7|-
CASSLGTAAYEQYF
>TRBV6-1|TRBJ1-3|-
CASSATRTGGNTIYF
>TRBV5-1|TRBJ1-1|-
CASRTGAQNTEAFF
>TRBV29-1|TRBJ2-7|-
CSVEFDRYEQYF
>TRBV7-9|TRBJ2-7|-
CASSSPFKPYEQYF
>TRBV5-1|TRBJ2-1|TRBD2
CASSQAGGGYNEQFF
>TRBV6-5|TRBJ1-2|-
CASSYSQTGYGYTF
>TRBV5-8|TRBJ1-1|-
CASSPLRGGDTEAFF
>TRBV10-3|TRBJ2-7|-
CAISDTGTTYEQYF
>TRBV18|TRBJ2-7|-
CASSPPGSFSEQYF
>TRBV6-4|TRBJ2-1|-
CASSETGRNNEQFF
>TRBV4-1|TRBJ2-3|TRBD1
CASSSQGASTDTQYF
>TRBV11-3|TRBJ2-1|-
CASSLATGYSSYNEQFF
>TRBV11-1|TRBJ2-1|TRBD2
CASSRGVAKQFF
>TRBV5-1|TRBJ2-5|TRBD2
CASSLTTSGFQETQYF
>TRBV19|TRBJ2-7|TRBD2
CASSPGTSGSMNEQYF
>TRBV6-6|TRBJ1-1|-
CASSVGWTEAFF
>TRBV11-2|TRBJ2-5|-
CASSRPGGSQETQYF
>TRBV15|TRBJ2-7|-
CATSGAGQLGEQYF
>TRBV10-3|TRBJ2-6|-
CATDDLRSVLTF
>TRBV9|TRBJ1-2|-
CASSSGQKHGYTF
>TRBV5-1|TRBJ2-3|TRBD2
CASSAGGPGDTQYF
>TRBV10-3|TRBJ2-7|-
CATRLGGTLHEQYF
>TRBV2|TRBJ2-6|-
CASSFGHYRTKSGQRLTF
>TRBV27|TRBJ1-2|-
CASSSLPQANYGYTF
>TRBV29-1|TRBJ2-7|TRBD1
CSVVGTALLGEQYF
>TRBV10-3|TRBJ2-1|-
CAISEEGGEQFF
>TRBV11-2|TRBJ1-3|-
CASSATSSGNTIYF
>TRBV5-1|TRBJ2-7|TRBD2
CASNRGGAGSYEQYF
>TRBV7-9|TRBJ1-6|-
CASLNTWDSPLHF
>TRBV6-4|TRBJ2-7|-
CASSDSPLTEQYF
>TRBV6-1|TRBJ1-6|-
CASMWGRQDSPLHF
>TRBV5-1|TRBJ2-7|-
CASKEGDLRYEQYF
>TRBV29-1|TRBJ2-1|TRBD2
CSVGGVSNEQFF
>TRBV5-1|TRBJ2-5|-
CASSLMGGPQETQYF
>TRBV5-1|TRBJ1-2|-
CASSLVATGRSDGYTF
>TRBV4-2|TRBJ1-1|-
CASSLSENTEAFF
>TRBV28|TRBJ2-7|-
CASRDPGAYEQYF
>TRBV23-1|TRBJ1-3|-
CASSQPQRWWNGNTIYF
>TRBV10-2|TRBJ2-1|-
CASSERSTVYNEQFF
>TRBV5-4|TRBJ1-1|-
CASSPTSDTEAFF
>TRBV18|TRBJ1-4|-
CASSPNVRRNEKLFF
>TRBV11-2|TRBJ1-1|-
CASTTSQGLDTEAFF
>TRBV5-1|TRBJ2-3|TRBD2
CASSLKLAGGPTTDTQYF
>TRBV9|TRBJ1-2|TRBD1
CASSVEAAGGGRYGYTF
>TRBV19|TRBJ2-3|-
CASSSVIGRGDPWDTQYF
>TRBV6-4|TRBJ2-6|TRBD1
CASSRDRIGPGANVLTF
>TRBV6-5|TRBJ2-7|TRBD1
CASSSRDSSYEQYF
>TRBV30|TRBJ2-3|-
CAWRQGAQYF